A single sample gave rise to the 15 T cell receptor beta chains below, sequenced in a study of blood T cell repertoires in COVID-19. Libraries were prepared by immunoSEQ multiplex PCR; TCRdb keeps only in-frame clonotypes and omits some of them. The sample has about 110,000 clones, about 80% seen once; the top ten hold more than 3.5%. Source material: peripheral blood. The origin of the receptors is a woman older than 75 with acute or convalescent COVID-19.

This rearrangement joins TRBV19 to TRBJ2-6; 8 bases map to TRBD1. The trim removed 5 bases at V and 0 bases at J, leaving 6 bases unmatched. Germline CDR1 is LNHDA and CDR2 is SQIVND (reference sequence). The length of the CDR3 is 17 residues. This CDR3 reads CASSARGRFSGANVLTF. As DNA, the CDR3 is TGTGCCAGTAGTGCCAGGGGGCGCTTCTCTGGGGCCAACGTCCTGACTTTC.

This chain uses TRBV30 with TRBJ2-7; a weak D match, TRBD2 (5 bases). V shed 2 bases and J shed 7 bases, with 15 bases lying between them. CDR1 is GTSNPN and CDR2 is SVGIG in the germline V gene (reference sequence). This CDR3 has 13 amino acids. The CDR3 protein is CAWSRTQSGEQYF. CDR3 in DNA: TGTGCCTGGAGTAGGACTCAATCGGGAGAGCAGTACTTC.

The chain joins TRBV5-1 to TRBJ2-3; 12 bases map to TRBD2. Germline V gene sequence: CDR1 SGHRS, CDR2 YFSETQ. The CDR3 sequence is 15 residues long. V was pared by 2 bases and J by 3 bases, with 1 base of the junction left unmatched. DNA of the CDR3: TGCGCCAGCAGCTTTGGACTAGCGGGAACAGATACGCAGTATTTT. Its translation: CASSFGLAGTDTQYF.

This clone was counted only a few times. V is TRBV5-4 and J is TRBJ2-5; 8 bases are a match to TRBD1. This CDR3 has 16 residues. Trimming took 2 bases from V and 6 from J; bases not matched to a gene: 12. Per germline, CDR1 SGHNT and CDR2 YYREEE (reference sequence). The CDR3 region has the DNA TGTGCCAGCAGCTTCGGGCAGGGGGCCGCCGAAAAGACCCAGTACTTC. This codes for CASSFGQGAAEKTQYF. Based on the CDR3 plus reference TRBV5-4 and TRBJ2-5, the full variable domain is ETGVTQSPTHLIKTRGQQVTLRCSSQSGHNTVSWYQQALGQGPQFIFQYYREEENGRGNFPPRFSGLQFPNYSSELNVNALELDDSALYLCASSFGQGAAEKTQYFGPGTRLLVL.

The J gene is TRBJ1-2, the V gene TRBV18; 8 bases fit TRBD1. This CDR3 spans 14 amino acids. With V trimmed by 6 bases and J by 7 bases, 10 bases remained unmatched. The germline V gene encodes CDR1 KGHSH and CDR2 LQKENI. The CDR3 DNA reads as TGTGCCAGCTCTTCGGACAGGGTCAGGGGTGGCTACACCTTC. The encoded protein is CASSSDRVRGGYTF.

The CDR3 reads CASSWAGTGGYEQYF. The DNA for the CDR3 is TGCGCCAGCAGCTGGGCTGGGACAGGAGGCTACGAGCAGTACTTC. The chain is built from TRBV5-1 and TRBJ2-7; TRBD1 aligns across 8 bases. The germline CDR1 and CDR2 sequences are SGHRS and YFSETQ. This CDR3 is 15 amino acids long. V gave up 3 bases and J gave up 3 bases; unmatched junction bases: 8.

The J gene is TRBJ2-3, the V gene TRBV7-9; no clear D. The CDR3 totals 14 residues. V was shortened by 3 bases and J by 0 bases, with 7 bases between the two germline ends. Germline CDR1 reads SEHNR; CDR2 reads FQNEAQ (reference sequence). CDR3 loop: CASSFISSTDTQYF. In nucleotides, the CDR3 is TGTGCCAGCAGCTTTATATCTAGCACAGATACGCAGTATTTT.

The rearrangement links TRBV30 to TRBJ1-1; D unclear. Trimming left V 4 bases short and J 11 bases short, with 17 bases between. From germline, CDR1 is GTSNPN and CDR2 SVGIG (reference sequence). The CDR3 runs to 12 residues. For the CDR3, the DNA is TGTGCCTGGAAAGACCTGGGCTACTTGGCTTTCTTT. This codes for CAWKDLGYLAFF. The full variable domain, completed using reference TRBV30 and TRBJ1-1, is SQTIHQWPATLVQPVGSPLSLECTVEGTSNPNLYWYRQAAGRGLQLLFYSVGIGQISSEVPQNLSASRPQDRQFILSSKKLLLSDSGFYLCAWKDLGYLAFFGQGTRLTVV.

This chain connects TRBV3-1 (or the pseudogene TRBV3-2) to TRBJ1-3; TRBD1 might be the D (6 bases). Germline V CDR1 and CDR2: LGHDT, YNNKEL (reference sequence). The CDR3 runs to 15 residues. V gave up 2 bases and J gave up 4 bases, with 12 bases separating them. This chain's CDR3 is CASSQPQGSGNTIYF. The CDR3 coding sequence is TGTGCCAGCAGCCAACCACAGGGATCCGGAAACACCATATATTTT.

This clone was seen only a few times. The CDR3 spells CASSLVVGAGGDNEQFF. CDR3 coding DNA: TGTGCCAGCAGCTTAGTAGTCGGAGCGGGGGGGGACAATGAGCAGTTCTTC. The chain links TRBV11-3 to TRBJ2-1; 10 bases are a match to TRBD2. This CDR3 has 17 residues. Trimming removed 1 base from V and 5 bases from J; junction bases left unmatched: 8. Germline CDR1 and CDR2: SGHNT and YENEEA. The full variable domain, in which reference TRBV11-3 and TRBJ2-1 provide the parts outside the CDR3, is EAGVVQSPRYKIIEKKQPVAFWCNPISGHNTLYWYLQNLGQGPELLIRYENEEAVDDSQLPKDRFSAERLKGVDSTLKIQPAELGDSAVYLCASSLVVGAGGDNEQFFGPGTRLTVL.

This rearrangement joins TRBV18 to TRBJ2-2; D ambiguous. Germline values: CDR1 KGHSH, CDR2 LQKENI. The V end was cut by 3 bases, the J end by 1 base, with 12 bases between. The length of the CDR3 is 16 residues. CDR3 coding DNA: TGTGCCAGCTCACCGCAATGGTCTAAGAACACCGGGGAGCTGTTTTTT. Translation gives CASSPQWSKNTGELFF.

The chain links TRBV19 to TRBJ2-7; D possibly corresponds to TRBD1 (5 bases). The CDR3 extends over 15 amino acids. Trimming stripped 3 bases from V and 6 bases from J, with 18 bases between. Germline-derived CDR1 and CDR2 are LNHDA and SQIVND (reference sequence). CDR3 residues: CASSISQGLGSEQYF. In DNA, the CDR3 is TGTGCCAGTAGTATTTCGCAGGGCCTGGGGTCCGAGCAGTACTTC.

This clone was seen only once. This rearrangement joins TRBV19 to TRBJ2-3; TRBD2 agrees at 7 bases. This CDR3 comprises 15 residues. J lost 6 bases, V lost 1 base, and 7 bases had no gene match. Germline CDR1 and CDR2: LNHDA and SQIVND (reference sequence). The CDR3 loop reads CASSIVQRGFDTQYF. The CDR3 DNA sequence: TGTGCCAGTAGTATAGTTCAGCGGGGATTCGATACGCAGTATTTT.

The V gene is TRBV4-1, the J gene TRBJ1-4; D uncertain. Trimming removed 0 bases at V and 11 bases at J, with 10 bases between. Germline CDR1 is MGHRA and CDR2 is YSYEKL. This CDR3 comprises 13 residues. CDR3 nucleotide sequence: TGCGCCAGCAGCCAAGAAGGCGCGAGGAAACTGTTTTTT. As protein: CASSQEGARKLFF.

The chain links TRBV10-1 to TRBJ1-6, with D possibly matching TRBD1 (5 bases). The length of the CDR3 is 13 residues. V dropped 4 bases and J dropped 8 bases, with 9 bases sitting between them. Germline V gene data show CDR1 as WNHNN and CDR2 as SYGVQD (reference sequence). The CDR3 DNA reads TGCGCCAGCAGTGGACAGACGGATTCACCCCTCCACTTT. It codes for CASSGQTDSPLHF.